The text below deals with one TCR beta chain. This sample was taken from a study of blood T cell repertoires in COVID-19. Libraries were prepared by immunoSEQ multiplex PCR; TCRdb keeps only in-frame clonotypes and omits some of them. The sample has some 80,000 clones; 85% are singletons. With V trimmed by 4 bases and J by 4 bases, 5 bases remained unmatched. The CDR3 has 14 amino acids. Germline V gene data show CDR1 as ENHRY and CDR2 as SYGVKD. The chain couples TRBV10-3 to TRBJ2-3; 7 bases are shared with TRBD2. The sample comprised peripheral blood. This receptor was taken from a man in his 60s with COVID-19, enrolled during active disease. CDR3 coding DNA: TGTGCCATCAGTGCGCGGGAGCGACCAGATACGCAGTATTTT. Protein sequence: CAISARERPDTQYF.